Following are 5 T cell receptor beta chains from one sample sequenced in a study of blood T cell repertoires in COVID-19. Clones were sequenced by immunoSEQ multiplex PCR, and TCRdb holds only the in-frame ones, with some missing. The sample consists of roughly 73,000 clones, roughly 79% of them appearing once. Sequenced material: peripheral blood. Source of these receptors: a man aged 65 to 85 with acute or convalescent COVID-19.

The rearrangement joins TRBV9 to TRBJ2-7; TRBD2 agrees at 8 bases. Germline CDR1 is SGDLS and CDR2 is YYNGEE. The trim removed 4 bases at V and 0 bases at J, leaving 6 bases unmatched. This CDR3 is 15 amino acids long. CDR3 amino acids: CASSPGGGFSYEQYF. The CDR3 DNA sequence: TGTGCCAGCAGCCCCGGGGGGGGCTTCTCCTACGAGCAGTACTTC.

This clone appeared a few times. This chain joins TRBV27 and TRBJ1-4; a weak D match, TRBD1 (6 bases). The CDR3 runs to 15 residues. The germline V gene has CDR1 MNHEY and CDR2 SMNVEV (reference sequence). V was clipped by 5 bases and J by 4 bases, with 14 bases between them. Written as DNA, the CDR3 is TGTGCCAGCAGTCAAACAGGGAACTTTAATGAAAAACTGTTTTTT. Translation: CASSQTGNFNEKLFF.

V usage is TRBV18 and J usage is TRBJ1-5, with D possibly TRBD1 on 6 matching bases. V dropped 5 bases and J dropped 3 bases, with 11 bases sitting between them. CDR1 and CDR2 from the germline V gene are KGHSH and LQKENI. The CDR3 spans 14 residues. The CDR3 region has the DNA TGTGCCAGCTCAAAGACAGGCCACAATCAGCCCCAGCATTTT. This translates into CASSKTGHNQPQHF.

The chain recombines TRBV27 with TRBJ1-1; D call uncertain. Germline V CDR1 and CDR2: MNHEY, SMNVEV (reference sequence). There are 13 residues in the CDR3. V shed 4 bases and J shed 0 bases, with 6 bases lying between them. This chain's CDR3 is CASSSPLNTEAFF. The CDR3 bases are TGTGCCAGCAGTTCTCCCCTGAACACTGAAGCTTTCTTT.

Turning to this clone: The sample carries other DNA sequences with the same CDR3. The J gene is TRBJ2-1, the V gene TRBV19; D uncertain. The ends were cut back, 3 bases at V and 0 bases at J, with 9 bases in the middle. Germline CDR1 and CDR2: LNHDA and SQIVND (reference sequence). This CDR3 contains 15 residues. CDR3 nucleotide sequence: TGTGCCAGTAGTATCGGTTCCGGCTCCTACAATGAGCAGTTCTTC. As protein: CASSIGSGSYNEQFF. Filled out from reference TRBV19 and TRBJ2-1, the complete variable domain reads DGGITQSPKYLFRKEGQNVTLSCEQNLNHDAMYWYRQDPGQGLRLIYYSQIVNDFQKGDIAEGYSVSREKKESFPLTVTSAQKNPTAFYLCASSIGSGSYNEQFFGPGTRLTVL.